This is a list of T cell receptor beta chains from one sample in a study of early T cells in non-severe SARS-CoV-2 infection. TCRdb reprocessed the 5' RACE reads with MiXCR, giving one entry per CDR3 protein. Seen here are about 81,000 distinct CDR3 sequences, roughly 6% observed once, and the top ten hold 6.5% to 9%. Sequencing was done on a sample of whole blood. These receptors were obtained from an adult who was a healthcare worker with PCR-confirmed SARS-CoV-2 infection or an uninfected control (not recorded which). Both conserved end residues are part of each CDR3. D genes are given only for firm matches. Size tells how often a clone was seen (once, few, many) or the class of an expanded clone, and some rows leave it out.

len	abundance	d_gene	v_gene	j_gene	CDR3aa	CDR3nt
16	NA	TRBD2	TRBV27	TRBJ2-3	CASSSKRESGTDTQYF	TGTGCCAGCAGTTCCAAGCGGGAGTCGGGCACAGATACGCAGTATTTT
14	many	TRBD1	TRBV18	TRBJ2-7	CASGQGGRSYEQYF	TGTGCCTCCGGACAGGGAGGAAGGTCCTACGAGCAGTACTTC
16	NA	TRBD1	TRBV20-1	TRBJ2-7	CSARVGDRASYYEQYF	TGCAGTGCTAGAGTAGGGGACAGGGCCTCATACTACGAGCAGTACTTC
11	NA	NA	TRBV7-2	TRBJ2-7	CASSFEYEQYF	TGTGCCAGCAGCTTTGAGTACGAGCAGTACTTC
14	few	TRBD1	TRBV5-5	TRBJ2-1	CASSPGTGGSEQFF	TGTGCCAGCAGCCCGGGGACAGGGGGTAGTGAGCAGTTCTTC
15	many	NA	TRBV21-1	TRBJ2-3	CASSRQVGVADTQYF	TGTGCCAGCAGCAGACAGGTTGGCGTTGCAGATACGCAGTATTTT
14	many	NA	TRBV18	TRBJ1-5	CASSAGTDNQPQHF	TGTGCCAGCTCAGCCGGGACGGACAATCAGCCCCAGCATTTT
13	NA	TRBD1	TRBV27	TRBJ2-7	CASSLRRGNEQYF	TGTGCCAGCAGTTTGCGCAGGGGGAACGAGCAGTACTTC
13	few	NA	TRBV5-4	TRBJ1-4	CASSSGENEKLFF	TGTGCCAGCAGTTCAGGGGAAAATGAAAAACTGTTTTTT
17	few	NA	TRBV7-9	TRBJ2-5	CASTGWASGVRQETQYF	TGTGCCAGCACCGGCTGGGCGTCAGGGGTGAGACAAGAGACCCAGTACTTC
14	many	TRBD2	TRBV5-1	TRBJ2-7	CASSLTSGSYEQYF	TGCGCCAGCAGCTTGACTAGCGGGAGCTACGAGCAGTACTTC
13	many	NA	TRBV29-1	TRBJ1-1	CSVLGSSRDKAFF	TGCAGCGTCTTAGGGTCCTCTCGGGACAAAGCTTTCTTT